One and the same sample provided the 25 T cell receptor beta chains below, sequenced in a study of beta chain features in type 1 diabetes. Study findings and constraints: There was a moderate but significant shortening of TCRB CDR3s in all four CD4+ subsets of Type 1 diabetes patients.

Since all of the isolated RNA was reverse transcribed, expressed TCRB transcripts were what got sequenced. Data came from immunoSEQ multiplex PCR; TCRdb stores just in-frame clones and leaves some out. The repertoire consists of roughly 130,000 clones, with about 15% occurring once and the leading ten covering roughly 2.5%. These receptors lack a known antigen. The source material was central memory CD4+ T cells from blood. These receptors were collected from a man aged 25-40 years with type 1 diabetes.

The J gene is TRBJ2-5, the V gene TRBV9, with D perhaps matching TRBD2 (5 bases). This CDR3 is built from 14 residues. Trimming shortened V by 4 bases and J by 4 bases, and 14 bases separated the two germline ends. Looked up from germline, CDR1 is SGDLS and CDR2 is YYNGEE. CDR3 DNA: TGTGCCAGCAGCCCTCGATCTAGCACAGAGACCCAGTACTTC. Amino acids: CASSPRSSTETQYF.

The rearrangement joins TRBV10-2 to TRBJ2-2, with TRBD1 matching 8 bases. The CDR3 spans 14 residues. Germline V lookup: CDR1 WSHSY, CDR2 SAAADI. After removal of 6 bases from V and 4 bases from J, the junction contained 4 bases not matched to a gene. The CDR3 loop reads CASRTGALTGELFF. The DNA of the CDR3 is TGCGCCAGCAGGACAGGGGCCCTCACCGGGGAGCTGTTTTTT.

This clone was observed at least ten times. The V call is TRBV7-9, the J call TRBJ2-3; a possible D gene is TRBD1 (6 bases). CDR1 is SEHNR, CDR2 FQNEAQ, per germline (reference sequence). The CDR3 length is 14 residues. Trimming cost V 5 bases and J 2 bases, with 11 bases left between them. DNA of the CDR3: TGTGCCAGCAGCCCAGGGGAGTTCACAGATACGCAGTATTTT. Translating it yields CASSPGEFTDTQYF.

This clone was observed a handful of times. V gene TRBV5-1 combines with J gene TRBJ2-3, with 11 bases fitting TRBD2. CDR3 length: 18 amino acids. Germline V gene sequence: CDR1 SGHRS, CDR2 YFSETQ. Trimming at V came to 4 bases and at J to 1 base, leaving 11 bases not matched to a gene. The CDR3 is CASSGGTSGSLGTDTQYF. Here the CDR3 DNA reads TGCGCCAGCAGCGGCGGGACTAGCGGAAGCTTAGGCACAGATACGCAGTATTTT.

The chain carries TRBV2 and TRBJ2-1; 7 nucleotides align to TRBD2. V was pared by 5 bases and J by 5 bases, with 3 bases of the junction left unmatched. The CDR3 contains 13 residues. The germline V gene has CDR1 SNHLY and CDR2 FYNNEI. Here the CDR3 reads CASSSGRHNEQFF. CDR3 sequence (DNA): TGTGCCAGCAGTTCCGGGAGGCACAATGAGCAGTTCTTC. Full variable domain (missing parts from reference TRBV2 and TRBJ2-1): EPEVTQTPSHQVTQMGQEVILRCVPISNHLYFYWYRQILGQKVEFLVSFYNNEISEKSEIFDDQFSVERPDGSNFTLKIRSTKLEDSAMYFCASSSGRHNEQFFGPGTRLTVL.

This clone showed up just a few times. This chain uses TRBV5-6 with TRBJ2-1; unclear D gene. V lost 2 bases and J lost 0, with 9 bases in between. The CDR3 is 15 residues long. In germline, CDR1 is SGHDT, CDR2 YYEEEE. The CDR3 sequence is CASSFDPSSYNEQFF. The CDR3 DNA follows: TGTGCCAGCAGCTTTGACCCAAGCTCCTACAATGAGCAGTTCTTC.

V is TRBV12-2 and J is TRBJ2-5; the D call in the table, TRBD1, was not verified against the DNA. TRBV12-2 corresponds to a pseudogene. This CDR3 has 12 residues. The CDR3 sequence is CASSLAGVTQYF. In DNA form, the CDR3 reads TGTGCCAGCAGCTTGGCAGGGGTGACCCAGTACTTC.

This chain connects TRBV7-3 to TRBJ1-6; D may be TRBD1 (6 bases). The V gene lost 3 bases and the J gene lost 6 bases, with 9 bases spanning the gap. The CDR3 has 14 amino acids. CDR1 SGHTA and CDR2 FQGTGA come from the germline V gene. As DNA, the CDR3 is TGTGCCAGCAGCTTCGAGGGGGGTAATTCACCCCTCCACTTT. Its translation is CASSFEGGNSPLHF.

This clone has more than one count but fewer than ten. CDR3 sequence: CSVPGQEGEKLFF. The CDR3 DNA sequence: TGCAGCGTTCCGGGACAGGAGGGAGAAAAACTGTTTTTT. The chain couples TRBV29-1 to TRBJ1-4, with TRBD1 matching 8 bases. Looked up from germline, CDR1 is SQVTM and CDR2 is ANQGSEA. The CDR3 covers 13 residues. Germline trimming cut 5 bases from V and 8 bases from J; bases unmatched to any gene: 7.

The V and J genes are TRBV7-9 and TRBJ2-1; no definite D call. V lost 2 bases, J lost 10 bases, and 18 bases lay in between. Germline V gives CDR1 SEHNR, CDR2 FQNEAQ (reference sequence). The CDR3 is 15 amino acids. The CDR3 DNA reads as TGTGCCAGCAGCTTAAATTTAAGAGAATTCGTCGAGCAGTTCTTC. Its translation: CASSLNLREFVEQFF.

The sample holds many counts of this clone. The rearrangement joins TRBV6-5 to TRBJ1-6; D gene unclear. The germline V and J ends were trimmed by 9 bases and 8 bases, with 14 bases remaining between them. The CDR3 is made up of 13 amino acids. CDR1 MNHEY and CDR2 SVGAGI come from the germline V gene. The DNA for the CDR3 is TGTGCCAGTAGAAACCAGAAAGATTCACCCCTCCACTTT. This gives the protein CASRNQKDSPLHF.

V is TRBV19 and J is TRBJ1-5, with 9 bases identical to TRBD1. The CDR3 is 15 residues long. J was trimmed by 2 bases and V by 5 bases; bases with no gene match: 4. Germline V gene lookup returns CDR1 LNHDA and CDR2 SQIVND (reference sequence). The CDR3 region is CASSPQGAGNQPQHF. The CDR3 DNA reads TGTGCCAGTAGTCCACAGGGGGCGGGCAATCAGCCCCAGCATTTT.

Here the CDR3 reads CAWSLGGASPLHF. The CDR3 bases are TGTGCCTGGAGTCTCGGGGGGGCTTCACCCCTCCACTTT. This chain joins TRBV30 and TRBJ1-6, with a tentative D call TRBD1 (6 bases). The CDR3 consists of 13 residues. Deletions cut 2 bases from V and 9 bases from J, with 11 bases between. CDR1 is GTSNPN, CDR2 SVGIG, per germline (reference sequence).

This chain links TRBV9 with TRBJ1-6; D may be TRBD1 (5 bases). Trimming pared 0 bases from V and 8 bases from J, leaving 12 bases between. CDR3 length: 15 amino acids. Germline V CDR1 and CDR2: SGDLS, YYNGEE. The DNA for the CDR3 is TGTGCCAGCAGCGTAGAGGGGACGGAAGATTCACCCCTCCACTTT. It encodes CASSVEGTEDSPLHF.

This clone was observed a handful of times. The rearrangement joins TRBV6-5 to TRBJ1-2, with TRBD1 as a possible D gene (5 bases). Germline CDR1 MNHEY, CDR2 SVGAGI. V was trimmed by 0 bases and J by 4 bases, leaving 9 bases between them. The CDR3 loop spans 14 amino acids. CDR3 sequence (DNA): TGTGCCAGCAGTTACTCAAGGGGCTCCTATGGCTACACCTTC. Its protein product is CASSYSRGSYGYTF.

The V gene is TRBV28, the J gene TRBJ1-5; D remains ambiguous. Trimming took 5 bases from V and 9 from J, leaving 17 bases between them. Germline lookup yields CDR1 MDHEN and CDR2 SYDVKM. The CDR3 has 14 amino acids. The CDR3 reads CASSPSGEVRPQHF. The CDR3 nucleotides read TGTGCCAGCAGTCCTTCTGGGGAGGTGCGGCCCCAGCATTTT.

This clone was detected many times. V gene TRBV7-9 combines with J gene TRBJ2-3, with D hard to call. Germline lookup yields CDR1 SEHNR and CDR2 FQNEAQ (reference sequence). The ends were cut back, 1 base at V and 4 bases at J, with 3 bases in the middle. The CDR3 has 12 residues. The CDR3 protein is CASSLEADTQYF. The CDR3 coding sequence is TGTGCCAGCAGCTTAGAAGCAGATACGCAGTATTTT. The full variable domain, in which reference TRBV7-9 and TRBJ2-3 provide the parts outside the CDR3, is DTGVSQNPRHKITKRGQNVTFRCDPISEHNRLYWYRQTLGQGPEFLTYFQNEAQLEKSRLLSDRFSAERPKGSFSTLEIQRTEQGDSAMYLCASSLEADTQYFGPGTRLTVL.

The chain uses TRBV9 and TRBJ1-3; TRBD1 is a possible D gene (5 bases). CDR3 length: 14 residues. Trimming left V 7 bases short and J 0 bases short, with 11 bases between. Germline V gives CDR1 SGDLS, CDR2 YYNGEE. This CDR3 reads CASGREASGNTIYF. The CDR3 DNA sequence: TGTGCCAGCGGCAGGGAAGCCTCTGGAAACACCATATATTTT.

The chain couples TRBV10-3 to TRBJ1-5, with D possibly being TRBD1 (5 bases). Between the trimmed V and J ends, which lost 6 bases and 0 bases, there was a span of 9 bases. Germline CDR1 and CDR2: ENHRY and SYGVKD. This CDR3 has 14 residues. The DNA for the CDR3 is TGTGCCATCAGCCGACAGATTAGCAATCAGCCCCAGCATTTT. This gives the protein CAISRQISNQPQHF.

In DNA form, the CDR3 reads TGTGCCAGCAGCTTGCAGACCTACGAGCAGTACTTC. Encoded protein: CASSLQTYEQYF. The rearrangement joins TRBV5-5 to TRBJ2-7; D call uncertain. This CDR3 has 12 amino acids. Germline V gives CDR1 SGHKS, CDR2 YYEKEE (reference sequence). V was trimmed by 1 base and J by 2 bases, leaving 4 bases between them.

About this clone: A far larger clone is one nucleotide away, so this likely arose from a read error. Other DNA sequences in this specimen translate into the identical CDR3. The chain employs TRBV18 and TRBJ2-3; D remains ambiguous. V lost 0 bases and J 3 bases, leaving 4 bases between the germline ends. This CDR3 has 13 amino acids. The V gene's germline CDR1 is KGHSH and CDR2 LQKENI. The CDR3 spells CASSPPGTDTQYF. CDR3 nucleotides: TGTGCCAGCTCACCACCGGGAACAGATACGCAGTATTTT.

The sample holds a few counts of this clone. The V call is TRBV6-5, the J call TRBJ2-7; D unresolved. Germline V CDR1 and CDR2: MNHEY, SVGAGI. The CDR3 runs 15 residues. Deletions cut 2 bases from V and 2 bases from J, with 13 bases between. CDR3 sequence: CASSYEGWAAYEQYF. The CDR3 nucleotides read TGTGCCAGCAGTTACGAAGGGTGGGCAGCCTACGAGCAGTACTTC.

The genes are TRBV25-1 and TRBJ1-2, with D possibly matching TRBD1 (5 bases). The germline gives CDR1 MGHDK, CDR2 SYGVNS. CDR3 length equals 14 residues. V lost 3 bases, J lost 5 bases, and 13 bases lay in between. Here the CDR3 DNA reads TGTGCCAGCAGTGAGTCCGGGACCACTTATGGCTACACCTTC. This sequence encodes CASSESGTTYGYTF.

This clone has more than one count but fewer than ten. This chain uses TRBV5-6 with TRBJ2-3, with 15 nucleotides matching TRBD2. The V and J ends lost 4 bases and 5 bases, in that order; junction bases with no gene match: 5. This CDR3 comprises 16 residues. Germline CDR1 is SGHDT and CDR2 is YYEEEE. The CDR3: CASSLGLAGGVDTQYF. In DNA, the CDR3 is TGTGCCAGCAGCCTGGGACTAGCGGGGGGCGTAGATACGCAGTATTTT.

The chain carries TRBV9 and TRBJ1-5; D is uncertain. This CDR3 is built from 15 residues. Germline CDR1 and CDR2: SGDLS and YYNGEE. Trimming cost V 1 base and J 0 bases, with 8 bases left between them. The CDR3 spells CASSVRTDSNQPQHF. The CDR3 region has the DNA TGTGCCAGCAGCGTACGGACGGATAGCAATCAGCCCCAGCATTTT.